This entry lists 20 T cell receptor beta chains sequenced from one sample in a study of blood T cell repertoires in COVID-19. Sequenced by immunoSEQ multiplex PCR; TCRdb stores in-frame clones only, minus some. The table includes 140,000 to 150,000 clones, approximately 78% detected once. Source material: PBMCs or T cells enriched from blood (not recorded which). These receptor sequences come from a woman in her fifties or sixties who had recovered from COVID-19.

This chain connects TRBV18 to TRBJ2-3; TRBD2 aligns across 7 bases. Germline V CDR1 and CDR2: KGHSH, LQKENI. This CDR3 has 15 amino acids. After removal of 2 bases from V and 7 bases from J, the junction contained 9 bases not matched to a gene. As DNA, the CDR3 is TGTGCCAGCTCACCAATCAGCGGGGAGGGAAATACGCAGTATTTT. Translation gives CASSPISGEGNTQYF.

In DNA, the CDR3 is TGTGCCAGCAGCTTATTTGCCGGCACGGGGGAGCCAACAGAGGGCTACACCTTC. Residues: CASSLFAGTGEPTEGYTF. V and J are TRBV11-2 and TRBJ1-2, with D possibly being TRBD1 (5 bases). V shed 2 bases and J shed 8 bases, with 27 bases lying between them. The CDR3 totals 18 residues. CDR1 is SGHAT, CDR2 FQNNGV, per germline.

This clone appeared once. V usage is TRBV13 and J usage is TRBJ1-4; D unclear. V was cut by 6 bases and J by 6 bases, with 11 bases left in between. CDR1 and CDR2 (germline): PRHDT, FYEKMQ (reference sequence). The CDR3 sequence is 13 residues long. CDR3 residues: CASRPRGDEKLFF. Written as DNA, the CDR3 is TGTGCCAGCAGACCCCGGGGAGATGAAAAACTGTTTTTT.

The gene calls are TRBV2 and TRBJ1-4; D ambiguous. Germline V CDR1 and CDR2: SNHLY, FYNNEI. V dropped 5 bases and J dropped 5 bases, with 9 bases sitting between them. This CDR3 region has 13 residues. CDR3 nucleotide sequence: TGTGCCAGCAGTAGCAACCTGAATGAAAAACTGTTTTTT. Protein sequence: CASSSNLNEKLFF.

The chain recombines TRBV3-1 (or the pseudogene TRBV3-2) with TRBJ1-5; D ambiguous. CDR1 LGHDT and CDR2 YNNKEL come from the germline V gene (reference sequence). The CDR3 spans 13 residues. V lost 4 bases and J 5 bases, leaving 9 bases between the germline ends. In DNA, the CDR3 is TGTGCCAGCAGCCTTCAGGAGGATCAGCCCCAGCATTTT. Its translation: CASSLQEDQPQHF.

V gene TRBV21-1 combines with J gene TRBJ2-7; the D segment call TRBD2 is taken from the table without a DNA check. TRBV21-1 represents a pseudogene. The CDR3 length is 15 residues. CDR3 region: CASSKRSVFTYEQYF. The CDR3 DNA reads as TGTGCCAGCAGCAAAAGGAGTGTCTTCACCTACGAGCAGTACTTC.

This clone was picked up one time. As DNA, the CDR3 is TGCGCCAGCAGCTTGGTATCGGGGGAGTATGGCTACACCTTC. This codes for CASSLVSGEYGYTF. V gene TRBV5-1 combines with J gene TRBJ1-2, with D possibly matching TRBD1 (5 bases). V was cut by 0 bases and J by 5 bases, with 11 bases left in between. The CDR3 extends over 14 amino acids. From germline, CDR1 is SGHRS and CDR2 YFSETQ.

The CDR3 coding sequence is TGCAGCGGAGAACCAGGGGGAGATACGCAGTATTTT. It translates to CSGEPGGDTQYF. This chain uses TRBV29-1 with TRBJ2-3, with 7 nucleotides matching TRBD1. CDR3 size: 12 residues. Germline V gene lookup returns CDR1 SQVTM and CDR2 ANQGSEA. V shed 7 bases and J 5 bases; nucleotides not matched to a gene: 6.

A few counts support this clone. The rearrangement uses TRBV5-1 and TRBJ2-7, with TRBD1 matching 7 bases. The germline V gene encodes CDR1 SGHRS and CDR2 YFSETQ. This CDR3 has 14 residues. V lost 7 bases and J lost 1; bases outside the gene matches: 8. The CDR3: CASAGTAASYEQYF. CDR3 bases: TGCGCCAGCGCCGGGACAGCAGCTTCCTACGAGCAGTACTTC.

The rearrangement uses TRBV11-3 and TRBJ2-1; D uncertain. CDR1 and CDR2 (germline): SGHNT, YENEEA. The CDR3 runs 13 residues. Trimming left V 2 bases short and J 6 bases short, with 8 bases between. Written as DNA, the CDR3 is TGTGCCAGCAGCTTATCTTCCCTCAATGAGCAGTTCTTC. It translates to CASSLSSLNEQFF.

The chain carries TRBV28 and TRBJ1-2; the D gene is possibly TRBD1 (5 bases). This CDR3 region has 12 residues. CDR1 is MDHEN and CDR2 is SYDVKM in the germline V gene. Trimming removed 4 bases at V and 4 bases at J, with 7 bases between. The CDR3 coding sequence is TGTGCCAGCAGTTCTGACAGCTATGGCTACACCTTC. The encoded protein is CASSSDSYGYTF.

Regarding this clone: Other DNA variants within this sample encode the same CDR3. The V call is TRBV2, the J call TRBJ1-2, with unresolved D. The germline CDR1 and CDR2 sequences are SNHLY and FYNNEI. The CDR3 length is 13 residues. V was clipped by 3 bases and J by 1 base, with 6 bases between them. The CDR3 spells CASSDEGNYGYTF. Written as DNA, the CDR3 is TGTGCCAGCAGTGACGAGGGTAACTATGGCTACACCTTC.

The chain recombines TRBV30 with TRBJ1-3, with a tentative D call TRBD1 (6 bases). This CDR3 is built from 14 residues. V shed 0 bases and J shed 7 bases, with 13 bases lying between them. Per the germline V gene, CDR1 is GTSNPN and CDR2 is SVGIG (reference sequence). The CDR3 sequence: CAWSVPGGRNTIYF. For the CDR3, the DNA is TGTGCCTGGAGTGTACCTGGGGGCAGGAACACCATATATTTT.

The chain links TRBV19 to TRBJ2-3, with D possibly matching TRBD1 (7 bases). Looked up from germline, CDR1 is LNHDA and CDR2 is SQIVND (reference sequence). The CDR3 covers 15 residues. With 5 bases removed from V and 2 bases from J, the gap between germline ends came to 14 bases. DNA of the CDR3: TGTGCCAGTAGTCAGGGGGGCTACCCCACAGATACGCAGTATTTT. Its protein is CASSQGGYPTDTQYF. Full variable domain (missing parts from reference TRBV19 and TRBJ2-3): DGGITQSPKYLFRKEGQNVTLSCEQNLNHDAMYWYRQDPGQGLRLIYYSQIVNDFQKGDIAEGYSVSREKKESFPLTVTSAQKNPTAFYLCASSQGGYPTDTQYFGPGTRLTVL.

The rearrangement uses TRBV5-1 and TRBJ1-1, with D uncertain. Germline values: CDR1 SGHRS, CDR2 YFSETQ. The CDR3 contains 12 residues. V lost 0 bases to trimming and J lost 5 bases, with 5 bases between them. The CDR3 DNA reads as TGCGCCAGCAGCTTGGAACAGACTGAAGCTTTCTTT. Protein product: CASSLEQTEAFF. Together with reference TRBV5-1 and TRBJ1-1, the CDR3 gives the full variable domain: KAGVTQTPRYLIKTRGQQVTLSCSPISGHRSVSWYQQTPGQGLQFLFEYFSETQRNKGNFPGRFSGRQFSNSRSEMNVSTLELGDSALYLCASSLEQTEAFFGQGTRLTVV.

The J gene is TRBJ2-7, the V gene TRBV6-1; TRBD1 matches 7 bases. Germline V gene lookup returns CDR1 MNHNS and CDR2 SASEGT. The CDR3 runs 14 residues. V was clipped by 3 bases and J by 2 bases; unmatched bases: 4. The CDR3 DNA reads as TGTGCCAGCAGTGATCCGGGACAGCCCTACGAGCAGTACTTC. This sequence encodes CASSDPGQPYEQYF.

The J gene is TRBJ2-1, the V gene TRBV5-1, with a weak D call TRBD1 (5 bases). Trimming shortened V by 6 bases and J by 5 bases, and 15 bases separated the two germline ends. Per germline, CDR1 SGHRS and CDR2 YFSETQ. CDR3 length equals 14 residues. The CDR3 nucleotides are TGCGCCAGCAAACCTCAGGGCACTGACAATGAGCAGTTCTTC. It yields the protein CASKPQGTDNEQFF.

This sequence joins TRBV9 and TRBJ2-3; 14 nucleotides match TRBD2. Trimming cost V 4 bases and J 0 bases; bases outside gene matches: 4. Germline CDR1 SGDLS, CDR2 YYNGEE. The CDR3 covers 17 residues. The CDR3 DNA reads as TGTGCCAGCAGCTGGACTAGCGGGGGGACCAGCACAGATACGCAGTATTTT. Translating gives CASSWTSGGTSTDTQYF. The variable domain in full, with the rest retrieved from reference TRBV9 and TRBJ2-3, is DSGVTQTPKHLITATGQRVTLRCSPRSGDLSVYWYQQSLDQGLQFLIQYYNGEERAKGNILERFSAQQFPDLHSELNLSSLELGDSALYFCASSWTSGGTSTDTQYFGPGTRLTVL.

The chain is built from TRBV5-4 and TRBJ2-3; 12 bases are a match to TRBD2. The CDR3 sequence is 16 residues long. V shed 0 bases and J 5 bases; nucleotides not matched to a gene: 4. Germline CDR1 and CDR2: SGHNT and YYREEE (reference sequence). The CDR3 sequence is CASSLGLAGAGDTQYF. CDR3 DNA: TGTGCCAGCAGCTTGGGACTAGCGGGGGCGGGAGATACGCAGTATTTT.

V usage is TRBV6-5 and J usage is TRBJ1-2, with D perhaps matching TRBD1 (5 bases). The ends were cut back, 4 bases at V and 4 bases at J, with 10 bases in the middle. The CDR3 has 13 residues. Germline CDR1 MNHEY, CDR2 SVGAGI. The CDR3, as DNA: TGTGCCAGCAGTTGGACAAGCCCCTATGGCTACACCTTC. This gives the protein CASSWTSPYGYTF.